These 9 T cell receptor beta chains were sequenced from one sample in a study of OX40 agonist ivuxolimab in advanced cancers. Only in-frame clones appear in the TCRdb table, and some are missing; sequencing was by immunoSEQ multiplex PCR. The sample has 50,000 to 55,000 clones, 84% seen once. The material was CD4+ or CD8+ T cells sorted from blood, obtained in a trial of the OX40 agonist ivuxolimab. These receptors were taken from an adult with an advanced solid tumor such as melanoma, head and neck, liver or kidney cancer.

CDR3 loop: CATSPGLAVGDEQFF. CDR3 sequence (DNA): TGTGCCACCAGTCCGGGACTAGCGGTGGGGGATGAGCAGTTCTTC. This sequence joins TRBV15 and TRBJ2-1, with 11 bases aligning to TRBD2. V lost 6 bases to trimming and J lost 8 bases; unmatched junction nucleotides: 9. Per the germline V gene, CDR1 is LNHNV and CDR2 is YYDKDF (reference sequence). The CDR3 totals 15 residues.

As regards this clone: The sample carries other DNA sequences with the same CDR3. The chain joins TRBV19 to TRBJ1-5; possible D gene TRBD1, 5 bases. V was cut by 10 bases and J by 0 bases, with 7 bases left in between. The CDR3 has 12 amino acids. CDR1 is LNHDA and CDR2 is SQIVND in the germline V gene (reference sequence). CDR3 protein: CATDSSNQPQHF. CDR3 sequence (DNA): TGTGCCACCGACAGTAGCAATCAGCCCCAGCATTTT.

This rearrangement joins TRBV7-8 to TRBJ1-5; 8 bases are a match to TRBD1. Germline CDR1 and CDR2: SGHVS and FQNEAQ. This CDR3 has 16 residues. Germline trimming cut 1 base from V and 6 bases from J; bases unmatched to any gene: 8. CDR3 in amino acids: CASSLVRTGPSQPQHF. The CDR3 DNA sequence: TGTGCCAGCAGCTTAGTTCGGACAGGGCCCTCTCAGCCCCAGCATTTT.

In DNA, the CDR3 is TGTGCCGGGGGCAGGGGGCTAGGGAATGAGCAGTTCTTC. Translation gives CAGGRGLGNEQFF. The rearrangement links TRBV2 to TRBJ2-1, with 8 bases aligning to TRBD1. V gave up 11 bases and J gave up 7 bases; unmatched junction bases: 10. Germline lookup yields CDR1 SNHLY and CDR2 FYNNEI. The CDR3 is made up of 13 amino acids.

The gene calls are TRBV6-4 and TRBJ2-1; TRBD1 agrees at 8 bases. Germline-derived CDR1 and CDR2 are MRHNA and SNTAGT. This CDR3 has 16 amino acids. The junction had 14 bases not matched to a gene; V was cut back by 5 bases and J by 8 bases. The CDR3 DNA is TGTGCCAGCAGTCTACAGGGGGGAGGAGGTAGAGATGAGCAGTTCTTC. Amino acids: CASSLQGGGGRDEQFF.

The V call is TRBV6-1, the J call TRBJ2-3; D call uncertain. This CDR3 contains 13 residues. Trimming cost V 4 bases and J 2 bases, with 7 bases left between them. Germline V gene data show CDR1 as MNHNS and CDR2 as SASEGT. The CDR3 region is CASSVYSTDTQYF. As DNA, the CDR3 is TGTGCCAGCAGTGTCTACTCCACAGATACGCAGTATTTT.

This clone was counted only a few times. This chain links TRBV5-4 with TRBJ1-1; unclear D gene. This CDR3 region has 11 residues. Looked up from germline, CDR1 is SGHNT and CDR2 is YYREEE (reference sequence). Trimming took off 5 bases at V and 7 bases at J, with 9 bases between the two ends. The DNA for the CDR3 is TGTGCCAGCAGTTTACAGAGTGAAGCTTTCTTT. As protein: CASSLQSEAFF.

The CDR3 sequence: CASSEGPRGYTF. The CDR3 DNA is TGTGCCAGCAGCGAGGGCCCGCGGGGCTACACCTTC. The rearrangement uses TRBV25-1 and TRBJ1-2; D unresolved. The CDR3 loop spans 12 amino acids. Trimming left V 6 bases short and J 8 bases short, with 13 bases between. CDR1 is MGHDK, CDR2 SYGVNS, per germline.

The table lists this clone with a few counts. The rearrangement links TRBV7-2 to TRBJ2-7; TRBD1 might be the D (5 bases). Trimming removed 5 bases from V and 4 bases from J, with 21 bases in between. This CDR3 region has 16 residues. The germline gives CDR1 SGHTA, CDR2 FQGNSA. CDR3 coding DNA: TGTGCCAGCAGCCAAGATTACAATTTGGCAGGGTACGAGCAGTACTTC. This sequence encodes CASSQDYNLAGYEQYF. Complete variable domain (other parts from reference TRBV7-2 and TRBJ2-7): GAGVSQSPSNKVTEKGKDVELRCDPISGHTALYWYRQSLGQGLEFLIYFQGNSAPDKSGLPSDRFSAERTGGSVSTLTIQRTQQEDSAVYLCASSQDYNLAGYEQYFGPGTRLTVT.